This TCR beta chain was found in a study of early T cells in non-severe SARS-CoV-2 infection. For the study at large: Chains stayed unpaired after sequencing of bulk RNA from unsorted whole blood. Overall study findings and caveats: VDJdb matching favored anti-spike CD8 responses, missing private and CD4 specificities.

The TCR library protocol attached unique molecular identifiers to the individual cDNA molecules. TCRdb processed the 5' RACE reads anew with MiXCR; each CDR3 protein has one entry. The table lists tens of thousands of distinct CDR3 sequences, 9.3% of them singletons, with roughly 20% in the top ten. From germline, CDR1 is LNHNV and CDR2 YYDKDF (reference sequence). CDR3 length equals 15 residues. V was cut by 0 bases and J by 1 base, with 6 bases left in between. Of note for this clonotype: Its specificity is not known.

Sequencing was done on a sample of whole blood. This sequence joins TRBV15 and TRBJ2-2, with no clear D. The sequence was collected from an adult who was a healthcare worker with PCR-confirmed SARS-CoV-2 infection or an uninfected control (not recorded which). The CDR3 loop is CATSRDKKNTGELFF. CDR3 sequence (DNA): TGTGCCACCAGCAGAGATAAAAAGAACACCGGGGAGCTGTTTTTT. Full variable domain (remainder filled in from reference TRBV15 and TRBJ2-2): DAMVIQNPRYQVTQFGKPVTLSCSQTLNHNVMYWYQQKSSQAPKLLFHYYDKDFNNEADTPDNFQSRRPNTSFCFLDIRSPGLGDTAMYLCATSRDKKNTGELFFGEGSRLTVL.